This T cell receptor (beta chain) appears in the sequencing data of a study of cytotoxic CD8 clonotypes in ibrutinib-treated CLL. This CDR3 spans 16 amino acids. Looked up from germline, CDR1 is MDHEN and CDR2 is SYDVKM. The V gene lost 7 bases and the J gene lost 1 base, with 17 bases spanning the gap. Here immunoSEQ multiplex PCR was the method, and the copy in TCRdb shows in-frame clones only, minus some. This sample has about 97,000 clones, with 70% to 80% found just once. The sequence was obtained from a human donor with chronic lymphocytic leukemia. The source was PBMCs, collected after 24 months of ibrutinib treatment. This chain links TRBV28 with TRBJ1-5; D is ambiguous. The CDR3 region is CASTVGGLRSNQPQHF. Here the CDR3 DNA reads TGTGCCAGCACCGTCGGCGGACTTAGGAGCAATCAGCCCCAGCATTTT.